Shown below are 22 T cell receptor beta chains from a single sample sequenced in a study of blood T cell repertoires in COVID-19. Generated by immunoSEQ multiplex PCR, the TCRdb table keeps only in-frame clones and is missing some. The sample includes 360,000 or so clones, roughly 91% of them seen just once. The sample comprised PBMCs or T cells enriched from blood (not recorded which). These TCRs come from a woman in her 30s who had recovered from COVID-19.

The J gene is TRBJ1-2, the V gene TRBV29-1, with D maybe TRBD1 (6 bases). Trimming stripped 6 bases from V and 0 bases from J, with 11 bases between. CDR1 and CDR2 (germline): SQVTM, ANQGSEA. The CDR3 extends over 13 amino acids. CDR3 DNA sequence: TGCAGCGTATGGACAGTCCCTAACTATGGCTACACCTTC. This codes for CSVWTVPNYGYTF.

The V and J genes are TRBV18 and TRBJ2-7; 7 positions agree with TRBD1. J was trimmed by 3 bases and V by 1 base; bases with no gene match: 3. Germline V CDR1 and CDR2: KGHSH, LQKENI. The CDR3 is made up of 14 amino acids. The CDR3 region is CASSPQGADYEQYF. CDR3 sequence (DNA): TGTGCCAGCTCACCACAGGGGGCGGACTACGAGCAGTACTTC.

This clone was seen more than once but under ten times. The J gene is TRBJ2-3, the V gene TRBV29-1; TRBD1 matches 7 bases. CDR1 is SQVTM, CDR2 ANQGSEA, per germline. Trimming cost V 0 bases and J 8 bases; bases outside gene matches: 14. The CDR3 has 16 residues. Here the CDR3 DNA reads TGCAGCGTTGAAGATCGGGTCAGGGGGATCGCGGCTACGCAGTATTTT. Amino acids: CSVEDRVRGIAATQYF.

In this sample, this clone turned up once. The rearrangement joins TRBV6-5 to TRBJ2-7; no firm D call. This CDR3 comprises 10 residues. CDR1 and CDR2 from the germline V gene are MNHEY and SVGAGI. Trimming removed 11 bases at V and 3 bases at J, with 8 bases between. The CDR3 nucleotides are TGTGCCGTCGGCGGCTACGAGCAGTACTTC. Its protein product is CAVGGYEQYF.

The rearrangement links TRBV24-1 to TRBJ2-7, with 12 positions matching TRBD1. The V gene's germline CDR1 is KGHDR and CDR2 SFDVKD. The V and J ends lost 3 bases and 5 bases, in that order; junction bases with no gene match: 7. The CDR3 is 16 residues long. CDR3 sequence reads: CATSDTMGTGGDEQYF. CDR3 nucleotides: TGTGCCACCAGTGATACCATGGGGACAGGGGGCGACGAGCAGTACTTC.

The V call is TRBV28, the J call TRBJ2-7, with D perhaps TRBD2 (5 bases). From germline, CDR1 is MDHEN and CDR2 SYDVKM. The CDR3 extends over 12 amino acids. Trimming removed 4 bases at V and 7 bases at J, with 11 bases between. The CDR3 bases are TGTGCCAGCAGTTCCCGGGGTTGGGAGCAGTACTTC. This gives the protein CASSSRGWEQYF.

This chain links TRBV29-1 with TRBJ2-7; D possibly corresponds to TRBD2 (5 bases). CDR1 is SQVTM and CDR2 is ANQGSEA in the germline V gene. The CDR3 loop spans 13 amino acids. Trimming removed 4 bases from V and 7 bases from J, with 17 bases in between. DNA for the CDR3: TGCAGCGTTGTCCCTGGGAGTTCTGGGGAGCAGTACTTC. Protein sequence: CSVVPGSSGEQYF.

The J gene is TRBJ1-2, the V gene TRBV4-1, with D maybe TRBD1 (6 bases). This CDR3 is built from 15 residues. Per germline, CDR1 MGHRA and CDR2 YSYEKL. Trimming took 0 bases from V and 3 from J, leaving 11 bases between them. The CDR3 protein is CASSQDPGAHYGYTF. CDR3 nucleotides: TGCGCCAGCAGCCAAGACCCAGGGGCCCACTATGGCTACACCTTC.

This clone was detected once. The J gene is TRBJ1-5, the V gene TRBV24-1; D ambiguous. Trimming removed 4 bases from V and 4 bases from J, with 10 bases in between. The CDR3 has 14 residues. CDR1 is KGHDR, CDR2 SFDVKD, per germline. CDR3 protein: CATSDRSWNQPQHF. The CDR3 nucleotides are TGTGCCACCAGTGACCGGTCGTGGAATCAGCCCCAGCATTTT.

This clone was observed a single time. The chain carries TRBV28 and TRBJ2-5; tentative D call: TRBD1 (6 bases). Germline loops: CDR1 MDHEN, CDR2 SYDVKM. The CDR3 totals 15 residues. V was trimmed by 6 bases and J by 5 bases, leaving 19 bases between them. CDR3 protein: CASSKGSDSWETQYF. CDR3 nucleotides: TGTGCCAGCAGCAAAGGGTCGGACAGTTGGGAGACCCAGTACTTC.

The V gene is TRBV15, the J gene TRBJ1-2; 8 nucleotides agree with TRBD1. The trim removed 4 bases at V and 2 bases at J, leaving 3 bases unmatched. Germline assignment: CDR1 LNHNV and CDR2 YYDKDF (reference sequence). The CDR3 covers 14 residues. This CDR3 is CATSNGTGNYGYTF. CDR3 DNA: TGTGCCACCAGCAATGGGACAGGAAACTATGGCTACACCTTC.

The rearrangement uses TRBV7-2 and TRBJ1-3; 7 bases match TRBD1. The CDR3 sequence is 15 residues long. Looked up from germline, CDR1 is SGHTA and CDR2 is FQGNSA. The J segment lost 0 bases and the V segment lost 4 bases, leaving 3 bases of the junction unmatched. CDR3 nucleotide sequence: TGTGCCAGCAGCTCGGACAGGCACTCTGGAAACACCATATATTTT. It codes for CASSSDRHSGNTIYF. Full variable domain (rest looked up from reference TRBV7-2 and TRBJ1-3): GAGVSQSPSNKVTEKGKDVELRCDPISGHTALYWYRQSLGQGLEFLIYFQGNSAPDKSGLPSDRFSAERTGGSVSTLTIQRTQQEDSAVYLCASSSDRHSGNTIYFGEGSWLTVV.

The chain joins TRBV6-5 to TRBJ1-6; D is possibly TRBD1 (6 bases). Germline lookup yields CDR1 MNHEY and CDR2 SVGAGI. This CDR3 region has 14 residues. The V and J ends lost 7 bases and 7 bases respectively, with 14 bases between them. The CDR3 nucleotides are TGTGCCAGCACCCGGGACAATTCGAATTCACCCCTCCACTTT. Residues: CASTRDNSNSPLHF.

This chain connects TRBV7-6 to TRBJ2-7; D possibly corresponds to TRBD1 (5 bases). The length of the CDR3 is 15 residues. V was trimmed by 1 base and J by 7 bases, leaving 17 bases between them. CDR1 and CDR2 from the germline V gene are SGHVS and FNYEAQ. The CDR3 DNA follows: TGTGCCAGCAGCTTAGGTCAGGGTGCAGCTCTGGAGCAGTACTTC. As protein: CASSLGQGAALEQYF.

V gene TRBV2 combines with J gene TRBJ2-1, with D possibly being TRBD1 (6 bases). V shed 4 bases and J shed 3 bases, with 10 bases lying between them. CDR1 is SNHLY, CDR2 FYNNEI, per germline. The CDR3 totals 14 residues. The CDR3 loop is CASSGVGGYNEQFF. CDR3 DNA sequence: TGTGCCAGCAGTGGTGTAGGGGGCTACAATGAGCAGTTCTTC.

This clone has only a few counts. The chain is built from TRBV6-5 and TRBJ1-5; tentative D call: TRBD1 (6 bases). The CDR3 is made up of 13 amino acids. Germline values: CDR1 MNHEY, CDR2 SVGAGI. V gave up 4 bases and J gave up 7 bases, with 11 bases separating them. The CDR3: CASSSLQGQPQHF. The CDR3 nucleotides are TGTGCCAGCAGTTCCTTACAGGGACAGCCCCAGCATTTT.

V and J are TRBV23-1 and TRBJ1-5; 8 positions match TRBD1. TRBV23-1 is designated an ORF whose function remains uncertain. The V segment lost 2 bases and the J segment 0 bases; nucleotides outside the gene matches: 24. The CDR3 totals 23 residues. The CDR3 region is CASSQRRGGPDRDTVNSNQPQHF. The CDR3 coding sequence is TGCGCCAGCAGTCAAAGGAGGGGGGGACCGGACAGGGACACCGTAAATAGCAATCAGCCCCAGCATTTT.

The rearrangement links TRBV7-9 to TRBJ1-5; tentative D call: TRBD1 (6 bases). This CDR3 comprises 16 residues. Trimming removed 5 bases from V and 4 bases from J, with 18 bases in between. Looked up from germline, CDR1 is SEHNR and CDR2 is FQNEAQ (reference sequence). Here the CDR3 DNA reads TGTGCCAGCAGCGACGATGTGGACAGATGGAATCAGCCCCAGCATTTT. Its protein is CASSDDVDRWNQPQHF.

This chain uses TRBV6-1 with TRBJ2-7, with 13 bases that match TRBD2. The ends lost 1 base at V and 3 bases at J; junction bases unmatched: 3. This CDR3 is 16 amino acids long. The germline V gene encodes CDR1 MNHNS and CDR2 SASEGT. CDR3 protein: CASSEGGTSGIYEQYF. The DNA for the CDR3 is TGTGCCAGCAGTGAAGGGGGGACTAGCGGGATCTACGAGCAGTACTTC.

The chain has TRBV6-5 and TRBJ1-2; D might be TRBD1 (5 bases). Germline V CDR1 and CDR2: MNHEY, SVGAGI. Trimming left V 2 bases short and J 4 bases short, with 14 bases between. The CDR3 spans 15 residues. The CDR3 coding sequence is TGTGCCAGCAGTTACGGTAAAGGGGTCGGCTATGGCTACACCTTC. Its translation: CASSYGKGVGYGYTF.

The chain combines TRBV28 with TRBJ2-5; tentatively, D is TRBD2 (6 bases). There are 15 residues in the CDR3. CDR1 and CDR2 from the germline V gene are MDHEN and SYDVKM. The germline V and J ends were trimmed by 0 bases and 1 base, with 9 bases remaining between them. CDR3 sequence (DNA): TGTGCCAGCAGTTTATGGGCGGGACTCCAAGAGACCCAGTACTTC. The encoded protein is CASSLWAGLQETQYF.

The chain is built from TRBV19 and TRBJ1-3; D call uncertain. The V end lost 5 bases, the J end lost 11 bases, and 10 bases lay between the germline ends. The CDR3 length is 11 residues. Germline CDR1 reads LNHDA; CDR2 reads SQIVND (reference sequence). The CDR3: CASSRVSAIYF. The DNA of the CDR3 is TGTGCCAGTAGTCGGGTATCGGCCATATATTTT.